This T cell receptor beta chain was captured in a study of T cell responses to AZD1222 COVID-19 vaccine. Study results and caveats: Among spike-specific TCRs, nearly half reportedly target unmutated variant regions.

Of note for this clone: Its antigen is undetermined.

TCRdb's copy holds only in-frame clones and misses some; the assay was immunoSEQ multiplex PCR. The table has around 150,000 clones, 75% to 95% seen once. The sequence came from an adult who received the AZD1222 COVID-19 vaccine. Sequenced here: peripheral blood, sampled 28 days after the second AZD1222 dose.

The CDR3 is CASSDKRGLGDTQYF. CDR3 DNA sequence: TGTGCCAGCAGTGACAAGCGGGGATTAGGAGATACGCAGTATTTT. The chain is built from TRBV2 and TRBJ2-3; 7 bases match TRBD2. CDR1 is SNHLY, CDR2 FYNNEI, per germline. With V trimmed by 3 bases and J by 5 bases, 8 bases remained unmatched. This CDR3 contains 15 residues.